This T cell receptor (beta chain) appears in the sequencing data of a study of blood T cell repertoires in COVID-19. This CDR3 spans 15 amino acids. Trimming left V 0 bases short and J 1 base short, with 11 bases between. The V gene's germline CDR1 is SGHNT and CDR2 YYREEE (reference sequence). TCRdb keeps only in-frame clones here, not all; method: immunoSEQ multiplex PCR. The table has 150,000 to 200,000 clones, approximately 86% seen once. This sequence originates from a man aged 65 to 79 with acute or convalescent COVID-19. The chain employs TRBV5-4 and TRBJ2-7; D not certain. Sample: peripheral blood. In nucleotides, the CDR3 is TGTGCCAGCAGCTTGGGTACCGCAGATTCCTACGAGCAGTACTTC. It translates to CASSLGTADSYEQYF.